This T cell receptor beta chain was profiled in a study of T cell responses to AZD1222 COVID-19 vaccine. Clones were read by immunoSEQ multiplex PCR, and TCRdb kept only the in-frame ones, dropping some. In the table there are about 140,000 clones, just under 95% of which are singletons. The sample holds a few counts of this clone. Its specificity is not known. The study, taken as a whole, reports: After the peak T cell response, and only then, were repertoires sampled. Females outnumbered males among donors, who were mostly white British; clonal diversity was possibly underestimated. Spike-specific TCR depth and breadth grew after two AZD1222 doses.

The V end was cut by 0 bases, the J end by 4 bases, with 10 bases between. Germline V gene sequence: CDR1 SEHNR, CDR2 FQNEAQ (reference sequence). CDR3 length: 15 residues. This sequence originates from an adult in good health. The input for sequencing was peripheral blood, taken on day 0 of AZD1222 vaccination. This chain connects TRBV7-9 to TRBJ1-3; D remains ambiguous. This CDR3 is CASSLAASPGNTIYF. The CDR3 DNA follows: TGTGCCAGCAGCTTAGCCGCCAGCCCAGGAAACACCATATATTTT.